The present entry profiles one T cell receptor (beta chain) with its context. The data stem from a study of cytomegalovirus exposure and HLA in healthy donors. V was trimmed by 3 bases and J by 3 bases, leaving 17 bases between them. Germline CDR1 and CDR2: SGHTA and FQGNSA. The CDR3 totals 16 residues. Primers included in the PCR were 60 Vbeta and 13 Jbeta primers. Sequencing used immunoSEQ multiplex PCR; TCRdb keeps in-frame clones, though not all of them. The sample lists some 150,000 clones; 75% to 85% were seen once. V and J are TRBV7-2 and TRBJ1-2, with D possibly TRBD1 on 5 matching bases. What was sequenced was PBMCs. The source of this sequence is a woman aged 50 to 65 in good health and CMV-seropositive. The CDR3 protein is CASSLDGALPHYGYTF. DNA for the CDR3: TGTGCCAGCAGCTTGGATGGGGCCCTCCCTCACTATGGCTACACCTTC.